The rows below give T cell receptor beta chains drawn from one sample of a study of T-cell reconstitution after alpha-beta-depleted transplantation in children. TCRdb processed the PCR reads anew with MiXCR; each CDR3 protein has one entry. The data contain 200,000 to 250,000 distinct CDR3 sequences, roughly a tenth of them singletons. Sequencing was performed on PBMCs, taken before TCRalphabeta/CD19-depleted stem cell transplant. The source of these receptors is a child under two years old with acute myeloid leukemia, due to receive a stem cell transplant. The CDR3 runs from the conserved cysteine through the conserved F or W. A D gene is named only where the DNA matches it firmly. Clone sizes are given selectively: once, few, many, or a class where the clone is expanded.

>.|TRBV10-2|many|TRBJ2-5
TGCGCCAGCAGTGCGAAAGAGACCCAGTACTTC
CASSAKETQYF
>.|TRBV28|many|TRBJ2-2
TGTGCCAGCAGTTTACCTAGTAGGACCGGGGAGCTGTTTTTT
CASSLPSRTGELFF
>.|TRBV6-5|many|TRBJ1-5
TGTGCCAGCAGTTTAAGGGTTGCTCAGCCCCAGCATTTT
CASSLRVAQPQHF
>.|TRBV29-1|many|TRBJ2-2
TGCAGCGTTCAGACACAAACCGGGGAGCTGTTTTTT
CSVQTQTGELFF
>.|TRBV4-1|many|TRBJ2-7
TGCGCCAGCAGCCAAGATGGACGGCCATCCCCCCGCGAGCAGTACTTC
CASSQDGRPSPREQYF
>TRBD1|TRBV20-1|.|TRBJ2-7
TGCAGTGCTAGAACCTCAGGGGGACGGTACGAGCAGTACTTC
CSARTSGGRYEQYF
>.|TRBV9|many|TRBJ2-3
TGTGCCAGCAGCGGAGACTCGGTCAGGCCCAACACAGATACGCAGTATTTT
CASSGDSVRPNTDTQYF
>TRBD2|TRBV27|.|TRBJ2-1
TGTGCCAGCAGTTTATTGGCTAGCGGGAGGAATGAGCAGTTCTTC
CASSLLASGRNEQFF
>TRBD1|TRBV18|many|TRBJ2-3
TGTGCCAGCTCGCACCGAGCAGGGGGCCAAACTAGCACAGATACGCAGTATTTT
CASSHRAGGQTSTDTQYF
>.|TRBV5-1|many|TRBJ2-1
TGCGCCAGCAGCTTGGAAGGCTTAGGGAATGAGCAGTTCTTC
CASSLEGLGNEQFF
>TRBD1|TRBV20-1|many|TRBJ2-3
TGCAGTGCTAGTGGACAGGGAGGAAATGCAGATACGCAGTATTTT
CSASGQGGNADTQYF
>TRBD2|TRBV20-1|many|TRBJ2-2
TGCAGTGCTAGACCTAGCGGGAGCCCCGGGGAGCTGTTTTTT
CSARPSGSPGELFF
>.|TRBV10-2|many|TRBJ2-1
TGCGCCAGCGGGCCCAGCGGGAATGAGCAGTTCTTC
CASGPSGNEQFF
>.|TRBV10-2|.|TRBJ2-6
TGCGCCAGCAGTGATAGGGCGCCTGGGGCCAACGTCCTGACTTTC
CASSDRAPGANVLTF
>.|TRBV28|many|TRBJ2-1
TGTGCCAGCAGTTTCCCGGGTGGCAATGAGCAGTTCTTC
CASSFPGGNEQFF
>TRBD1|TRBV28|many|TRBJ1-5
TGTGCCAGCAGTTTCCGGACAGGGGAACAGCCCCAGCATTTT
CASSFRTGEQPQHF
>.|TRBV28|many|TRBJ2-5
TGTGCCAGCAGTTTGGGGCAGGGTCGAGAGACCCAGTACTTC
CASSLGQGRETQYF
>.|TRBV30|many|TRBJ2-1
TGTGCCTGGAGTGGTTCAGGGGAGCAGTTCTTC
CAWSGSGEQFF
>TRBD2|TRBV28|many|TRBJ2-7
TGTGCCAGCAGGCCCCCGGGGGGATGGTCCTACGAGCAGTACTTC
CASRPPGGWSYEQYF
>TRBD1|TRBV3-1|many|TRBJ1-5
TGTGCCAGCAGCCAATCCCTTACAGGGGGCAGTCAGCCCCAGCATTTT
CASSQSLTGGSQPQHF
>.|TRBV7-9|.|TRBJ2-5
TGTGCCAGCAGCTTACGTTGGGAGACCCAGTACTTC
CASSLRWETQYF
>TRBD2|TRBV3-1|.|TRBJ2-3
TGTGCCAGCAGCCCGGGACTAGCGGGAGGAGGAGATACGCAGTATTTT
CASSPGLAGGGDTQYF
>TRBD2|TRBV25-1|.|TRBJ2-5
TGTGCCAGCAGTCCACGGGCGGGAGTAATAGAGACCCAGTACTTC
CASSPRAGVIETQYF
>TRBD2|TRBV19|.|TRBJ2-2
TGTGCCAGTGGCTCGGGACTAGTTGCCGGGGAGCTGTTTTTT
CASGSGLVAGELFF
>.|TRBV12-3/TRBV12-4|many|TRBJ1-3
TGTGCCAGCAGTTTAGACGAAAACGCTGGAAACACCATATATTTT
CASSLDENAGNTIYF
>.|TRBV7-2|many|TRBJ2-7
TGTGCCAGCAGCTTAGGGGGACAACGCTACGAGCAGTACTTC
CASSLGGQRYEQYF
>.|TRBV6-2/TRBV6-3|many|TRBJ1-2
TGTGCCAGCAGCCATCAGGAGTATGGCTACACCTTC
CASSHQEYGYTF
>.|TRBV20-1|many|TRBJ2-6
TGCAGTGCGATAAAGTTGGGGGCGAACTCTGGGGCCAACGTCCTGACTTTC
CSAIKLGANSGANVLTF
>TRBD1|TRBV16|.|TRBJ2-7
TGTGCCAGCAGCTTGGGACAGCTCTCCTCCTACGAGCAGTACTTC
CASSLGQLSSYEQYF
>.|TRBV7-2|many|TRBJ2-3
TGTGCCAGCAGCTTAGTCGGGAGAATTGATACGCAGTATTTT
CASSLVGRIDTQYF
>.|TRBV20-1|many|TRBJ2-7
TGCAGTGCTAGAGTGAGCCCTAACTACGAGCAGTACTTC
CSARVSPNYEQYF
>.|TRBV7-9|.|TRBJ1-4
TGTGCCAGCAGCTCACAGGGAGTAACTAATGAAAAACTGTTTTTT
CASSSQGVTNEKLFF
>TRBD2|TRBV27|few|TRBJ2-1
TGTGCCAGCACCGCCCTGAGTAGCGGGAGTAAGAATGAGCAGTTCTTC
CASTALSSGSKNEQFF
>.|TRBV5-1|once|TRBJ1-3
TGCGCCAGCAGCTGGGGGCCTCACTCTGGAAACACCATATATTTT
CASSWGPHSGNTIYF
>.|TRBV6-5|.|TRBJ1-2
TGTGCCAGCAGTTACGGGTGGAACTATGGCTACACCTTC
CASSYGWNYGYTF
>TRBD1|TRBV5-1|many|TRBJ2-1
TGCGCCAGCTCCCCTGACAGGGCTGCTGTATCGGATGAGCAGTTCTTC
CASSPDRAAVSDEQFF
>.|TRBV11-2|.|TRBJ1-2
TGTGCCAGCAGCCCACGGGTCAACTATGGCTACACCTTC
CASSPRVNYGYTF
>.|TRBV12-5|.|TRBJ2-7
TGTGCTAGTGGTTCATACTTCTACGAGCAGTACTTC
CASGSYFYEQYF
>TRBD2|TRBV7-2|.|TRBJ2-1
TGTGCCAGCAACAGCGGGACGAGCAATGAGCAGTTCTTC
CASNSGTSNEQFF
>.|TRBV5-1|many|TRBJ1-1
TGCGCCAGCAGCTTGGAACAGGGCACTGAAGCTTTCTTT
CASSLEQGTEAFF
>.|TRBV7-8|.|TRBJ1-1
TGTGCCAGCAGCCCCCCGGGCATACCGAACACTGAAGCTTTCTTT
CASSPPGIPNTEAFF
>.|TRBV7-2|many|TRBJ1-5
TGTGCCAGCAGCTTCCAGAGTAGCAATCAGCCCCAGCATTTT
CASSFQSSNQPQHF
>TRBD1|TRBV5-1|many|TRBJ2-7
TGCGCCACGAAACCGGGACAGGGGGCTTACGAGCAGTACTTC
CATKPGQGAYEQYF
>.|TRBV5-5|many|TRBJ1-1
TGTGCCAGCAGCTTGATCTCCCAGGGGATCACTGAAGCTTTCTTT
CASSLISQGITEAFF